The 32 T cell receptor beta chains reported below all come from one sample, sequenced in a study of CD8+CD57+ T cells in acquired aplastic anemia. Those patients picked for sequencing had displayed CD8+CD57+ cell expansion on flow cytometry. The template for TCR beta VDJ and CDR3 sequence profiling was genomic DNA. One entry per CDR3 protein results from TCRdb running MiXCR on the reads. This table holds 270,000 or so distinct CDR3 sequences, approximately 79% found once. Sequencing was done on a sample of sorted CD4+, CD8+, or CD8+CD57+ T cells (not recorded which) from PBMCs. The receptors shown here come from a human donor with aplastic anemia.

V and J are TRBV19 and TRBJ1-1, with 9 nucleotides matching TRBD1. Trimming took 4 bases from V and 9 from J; bases not matched to a gene: 12. Germline V gene data show CDR1 as LNHDA and CDR2 as SQIVND (reference sequence). This CDR3 is 15 amino acids long. CDR3 amino acids: CASSTINPGQGQAFF. The CDR3 region has the DNA TGTGCCAGTAGTACCATAAATCCGGGACAGGGACAAGCTTTCTTT.

This chain uses TRBV7-2 with TRBJ1-5; D remains ambiguous. The CDR3 contains 15 residues. Germline V CDR1 and CDR2: SGHTA, FQGNSA. V gave up 3 bases and J gave up 15 bases, with 24 bases separating them. The CDR3 nucleotides are TGTGCCAGCAGCTTGGCGACCGGGCGACCCAGGACCTCGCATTTT. Protein sequence: CASSLATGRPRTSHF.

Comment on this clonotype: A junction end diverges from the germline sequence, so it may reflect a read error. The CDR3 DNA reads TGTACCATCAGTGGCCTGACAGGAGGGTACGAGCAGTACTTC. As protein: CTISGLTGGYEQYF. The chain joins TRBV10-3 to TRBJ2-7; D might be TRBD1 or TRBD2, each matching 6 bases. Germline CDR1 and CDR2: ENHRY and SYGVKD. The CDR3 is made up of 14 amino acids.

A remark on this clonotype: The junction departs from the called germline gene at one end, perhaps through a read error. J is TRBJ2-1 and V is TRBV7-6; D unresolved. Germline-derived CDR1 and CDR2 are SGHVS and FNYEAQ. This CDR3 comprises 14 residues. The CDR3, as DNA: TGTGCCAGCAGCTTAGCCCACGGCTCAAAAGAGACCCAGTTC. Translating it yields CASSLAHGSKETQF.

This chain uses TRBV7-8 with TRBJ2-1, with D perhaps TRBD1 (7 bases). This CDR3 region has 16 residues. The V gene's germline CDR1 is SGHVS and CDR2 FQNEAQ. V lost 3 bases and J lost 8, with 20 bases in between. The CDR3 is CASSFHRGGTADEQFF. DNA for the CDR3: TGTGCCAGCAGCTTTCATAGAGGCGGGACAGCCGATGAGCAGTTCTTC.

The chain employs TRBV2 and TRBJ2-3; D assignment may be TRBD1 or TRBD2 (5 bases each). The CDR3 spans 13 residues. Trimming took off 8 bases at V and 13 bases at J, with 22 bases between the two ends. CDR1 is SNHLY and CDR2 is FYNNEI in the germline V gene. CDR3 protein: CASGARDTASKYF. The CDR3, as DNA: TGTGCCAGCGGGGCCCGGGATACAGCTTCGAAGTATTTT.

This clonotype was seen a handful of times. The chain combines TRBV7-9 with TRBJ1-2; 9 bases fit TRBD1. CDR3 length: 13 residues. Germline V CDR1 and CDR2: SEHNR, FQNEAQ (reference sequence). The junction had 7 bases not matched to a gene; V was cut back by 11 bases and J by 3 bases. The DNA of the CDR3 is TGTGCCTTTACAGGGGGCAGGGACTATGGCTACACCTTC. Its protein product is CAFTGGRDYGYTF.

The chain links TRBV7-6 to TRBJ1-5; D not certain. The CDR3 consists of 15 residues. Trimming left V 3 bases short and J 16 bases short, with 25 bases between. In germline, CDR1 is SGHVS, CDR2 FNYEAQ. The CDR3 bases are TGTGCCAGCAGCTTGAGTTCCTCTAAATCACCCCTCCACCATTTT. Translated: CASSLSSSKSPLHHF. The whole variable domain, remainder taken from reference TRBV7-6 and TRBJ1-5, is GAGVSQSPRYKVTKRGQDVALRCDPISGHVSLYWYRQALGQGPEFLTYFNYEAQQDKSGLPNDRFSAERPEGSISTLTIQRTEQRDSAMYRCASSLSSSKSPLHHFGDGTRLSIL.

This chain joins TRBV7-9 and TRBJ1-6; maybe TRBD1 (6 bases). V lost 3 bases to trimming and J lost 19 bases, with 25 bases between them. This CDR3 contains 15 residues. Germline V gene data show CDR1 as SEHNR and CDR2 as FQNEAQ (reference sequence). The CDR3 bases are TGTGCCAGCAGCTTTGAAAGAAGAGGGGGGAGCGATGAGCACTTT. Translating it yields CASSFERRGGSDEHF.

Of note for this clonotype: The junction shows a germline mismatch at one end, possibly a read error. The chain employs TRBV6-1 and TRBJ2-7, with TRBD1 matching 8 bases. Germline CDR1 is MNHNS and CDR2 is SASEGT. CDR3 size: 15 residues. The CDR3 loop is CASSPTGGMDYEQYF. The CDR3 DNA is TGTGCCAGCTCACCTACAGGGGGGATGGACTACGAGCAGTATTTC.

The gene calls are TRBV2 and TRBJ1-2; no definite D call. The DNA end is a closer match to TRBJ2-7, so the J assignment may be wrong. The CDR3 length is 13 residues. From germline, CDR1 is SNHLY and CDR2 FYNNEI. DNA of the CDR3: TGTGCCAGCGGCCAAGGGCTTGCAGGTGCGCAGTACTTC. It yields the protein CASGQGLAGAQYF.

This clonotype came up once. Lacking the conserved final phenylalanine or tryptophan, this CDR3 likely reflects a read error. The limits of the CDR3 on the DNA are not certain, so only TCRdb's listed CDR3 is given. The CDR3 is CASSFRSDTQSD. V gene TRBV7-9 combines with J gene TRBJ2-3. From its first to its last residue, the CDR3 has 12 amino acids. Germline lookup yields CDR1 SEHNR and CDR2 FQNEAQ (reference sequence).

Concerning this clonotype itself: The limits of the CDR3 on the DNA are not certain, so only TCRdb's listed CDR3 is given. The rearrangement uses TRBV7-7 and TRBJ1-2. Looked up from germline, CDR1 is SSHAT and CDR2 is FNYEAQ (reference sequence). The CDR3 is 16 amino acids in total, end residues counted. CDR3 in amino acids: CAGLGRAETQYFGYTF.

This chain uses TRBV2 with TRBJ2-5; no clear D. Germline V CDR1 and CDR2: SNHLY, FYNNEI. V was cut by 10 bases and J by 7 bases, with 22 bases left in between. This CDR3 region has 14 residues. The CDR3 nucleotides are TGTGCCACCAGCAGAGGCAGCGCGGATGCGACCCAGTACTTC. This gives the protein CATSRGSADATQYF.

As to this clonotype: A junction end diverges from the germline sequence, so it may reflect a read error. This chain uses TRBV2 with TRBJ2-2, with a tentative D call TRBD1 (6 bases). CDR1 is SNHLY and CDR2 is FYNNEI in the germline V gene. This CDR3 has 13 amino acids. The CDR3 DNA follows: TGTGCCAGCAGTGATGGGGACACCGAGGAGCTGTTCTTC. This encodes CASSDGDTEELFF.

The J gene is TRBJ2-1, the V gene TRBV11-2, with unresolved D. There are 12 residues in the CDR3. CDR1 SGHAT and CDR2 FQNNGV come from the germline V gene. Trimming pared 2 bases from V and 10 bases from J, leaving 9 bases between. CDR3: CASSLHLKEQFF. The CDR3 DNA reads TGTGCCAGCAGCTTACATCTGAAAGAGCAGTTCTTC.

The chain recombines TRBV5-1 with TRBJ2-1; 7 bases are a match to TRBD2. The V segment lost 4 bases and the J segment 0 bases; nucleotides outside the gene matches: 4. The CDR3 covers 15 residues. The V gene's germline CDR1 is SGHRS and CDR2 YFSETQ. CDR3 coding DNA: TGCGCCAGCAGCCTAAGCGGGGCCTCCTACAATGAGCAGTTCTTC. It specifies CASSLSGASYNEQFF.

For this clonotype: The CDR3 end shows no conserved phenylalanine or tryptophan, and so a read error is likely. No DNA is shown, since the ends of the CDR3 on it are uncertain; the CDR3 is the one TCRdb lists. The gene calls are TRBV7-9 and TRBJ2-3; TRBD1 is the table's D call, not checked against the DNA. 13 amino acids form the CDR3, both terminal residues included. Germline CDR1 and CDR2: SEHNR and FQNEAQ (reference sequence). CDR3 region: CASSLVARDMYFV.

The rearrangement links TRBV11-3 to TRBJ2-7, with TRBD1 matching over 8 bases. Germline lookup yields CDR1 SGHNT and CDR2 YENEEA. The CDR3 is 16 amino acids. The ends lost 0 bases at V and 1 base at J; junction bases unmatched: 5. In DNA, the CDR3 is TGTGCCAGCAGCTTAGATCTGACAGGGGCATCCTACGAGCAGTACTTC. It translates to CASSLDLTGASYEQYF.

The CDR3 loop is CASSLDGGPDTEYFF. DNA of the CDR3: TGTGCCAGCAGCTTAGATGGAGGTCCCGATACTGAGTATTTCTTT. The chain combines TRBV7-8 with TRBJ1-1, with no clear D. The V and J ends lost 1 base and 13 bases respectively, with 22 bases between them. Germline CDR1 is SGHVS and CDR2 is FQNEAQ. CDR3 length equals 15 residues.

J is TRBJ2-1 and V is TRBV29-1; 7 bases are a match to TRBD2. V lost 8 bases to trimming and J lost 8 bases; unmatched junction nucleotides: 15. The CDR3 contains 14 residues. CDR1 and CDR2 from the germline V gene are SQVTM and ANQGSEA. In DNA, the CDR3 is TGCAGCTCCGAAACTAGCGACGGCAACGATGAGCAGTTCTTC. It specifies CSSETSDGNDEQFF.

In regard to this clonotype: A junction end diverges from the germline sequence, so it may reflect a read error. This chain uses TRBV9 with TRBJ2-7; D not certain. The CDR3 consists of 14 residues. Germline values: CDR1 SGDLS, CDR2 YYNGEE. CDR3 sequence: CASSAGSGTQDFDF. The CDR3 region has the DNA TGTGCCAGCAGCGCCGGGTCAGGTACGCAGGATTTTGACTTC.

In regard to this clonotype: The junction differs from germline at one of its ends, possibly a read error. The rearrangement uses TRBV5-1 and TRBJ2-6; D remains unclear. In germline, CDR1 is SGHRS, CDR2 YFSETQ. The CDR3 length is 16 residues. The CDR3 here is CASSLGGLKEANVLTF. In DNA form, the CDR3 reads TGTGCCAGCAGCTTGGGTGGGCTCAAGGAGGCCAACGTCCTGACTTTC.

This chain connects TRBV9 to TRBJ1-1; D not certain. The CDR3 has 15 amino acids. V lost 0 bases and J lost 12, with 21 bases in between. Germline V lookup: CDR1 SGDLS, CDR2 YYNGEE. The CDR3 loop reads CASSVAGQFDAQSFF. CDR3 coding DNA: TGTGCCAGCAGCGTAGCTGGGCAGTTCGACGCTCAGTCTTTCTTT.

This chain connects TRBV5-6 to TRBJ2-3; D may be TRBD1 (5 bases). This CDR3 has 14 residues. The ends were cut back, 7 bases at V and 5 bases at J, with 17 bases in the middle. The germline gives CDR1 SGHDT, CDR2 YYEEEE. DNA of the CDR3: TGTGCCAGCGGAGTAGCCAGGGTAGAAGATACGCAGTATTTT. Translated, it gives CASGVARVEDTQYF.

This clonotype was counted a few times. The rearrangement joins TRBV24-1 to TRBJ1-2; D uncertain. There are 11 residues in the CDR3. V lost 3 bases and J 6 bases, leaving 4 bases between the germline ends. Germline assignment: CDR1 KGHDR and CDR2 SFDVKD. CDR3 nucleotide sequence: TGTGCCACCAGTGATCAAAATGGCTACACCTTC. It encodes CATSDQNGYTF.

This clonotype came up once. The V gene is TRBV20-1, the J gene TRBJ1-2; no definite D call. Germline assignment: CDR1 DFQATT and CDR2 SNEGSKA (reference sequence). The CDR3 has 11 amino acids. Trimming took 3 bases from V and 8 from J, leaving 10 bases between them. CDR3 in amino acids: CSAREGKGYTF. The CDR3 region has the DNA TGCAGTGCTAGGGAAGGGAAGGGCTACACCTTC.

This clonotype was counted between two and nine times. The chain recombines TRBV7-6 with TRBJ1-3; D is possibly TRBD1 (5 bases). V was cut by 1 base and J by 16 bases, with 23 bases left in between. Germline CDR1 reads SGHVS; CDR2 reads FNYEAQ. The CDR3 totals 15 residues. This chain's CDR3 is CASSLGSGTEAFFYF. The CDR3, as DNA: TGTGCCAGCAGCTTAGGGTCAGGGACTGAAGCTTTCTTTTATTTT. The full variable domain, in which reference TRBV7-6 and TRBJ1-3 provide the parts outside the CDR3, is GAGVSQSPRYKVTKRGQDVALRCDPISGHVSLYWYRQALGQGPEFLTYFNYEAQQDKSGLPNDRFSAERPEGSISTLTIQRTEQRDSAMYRCASSLGSGTEAFFYFGEGSWLTVV.

This clonotype was detected a few times. This chain links TRBV15 with TRBJ2-1, with TRBD1 identical over 8 bases. V lost 5 bases, J lost 0 bases, and 3 bases stayed unmatched. Per the germline V gene, CDR1 is LNHNV and CDR2 is YYDKDF (reference sequence). The CDR3 runs 15 residues. CDR3 amino acids: CATSRGTGSYNEQFF. The DNA for the CDR3 is TGTGCCACCAGCCGGGGGACAGGCTCCTACAATGAGCAGTTCTTC.

The rearrangement links TRBV7-2 to TRBJ1-2, with D possibly TRBD1 on 5 matching bases. V lost 5 bases, J lost 12 bases, and 25 bases lay in between. The CDR3 covers 15 residues. Germline CDR1 reads SGHTA; CDR2 reads FQGNSA. For the CDR3, the DNA is TGTGCCAGCAGCGCGCCACCCGACCGGGGCTATCAGAACACCTTC. The encoded protein is CASSAPPDRGYQNTF.

Comment on this clonotype: The junction and the germline gene differ at one end; a read error may be behind it. This chain uses TRBV7-2 with TRBJ2-3; a weak D match, TRBD2 (5 bases). The CDR3 is 14 residues long. Germline lookup yields CDR1 SGHTA and CDR2 FQGNSA. The CDR3 is CASSNGRGPDETQF. The CDR3 coding sequence is TGTGCCAGCAGCAATGGACGAGGGCCCGATGAGACCCAGTTT.

The CDR3 protein is CASGDAGSYGANVLTF. For the CDR3, the DNA is TGTGCCAGCGGCGACGCGGGTAGCTACGGGGCCAACGTCCTGACTTTC. The V call is TRBV2, the J call TRBJ2-6, with a possible D match to TRBD2 (5 bases). With 8 bases removed from V and 4 bases from J, the gap between germline ends came to 18 bases. The CDR3 spans 16 residues. The germline V gene encodes CDR1 SNHLY and CDR2 FYNNEI.